One sample yielded the 32 T cell receptor beta chains listed below, sequenced in a study of control samples from healthy donors and cancer patients. Libraries were prepared by immunoSEQ multiplex PCR; TCRdb keeps only in-frame clonotypes and omits some of them. This table holds 400,000 to 450,000 clones, 75% to 95% found once. Sequenced sample: PBMCs. These receptor sequences come from a man aged 40-49 years with head and neck cancer.

The chain uses TRBV11-2 and TRBJ2-1, with D tentatively TRBD2 (6 bases). The CDR3 has 18 amino acids. V lost 5 bases and J lost 3, with 23 bases in between. Germline V gives CDR1 SGHAT, CDR2 FQNNGV. CDR3 residues: CASSPRGYEYTGYNEQFF. The CDR3 DNA follows: TGTGCCAGCAGCCCACGGGGGTACGAGTATACGGGCTACAATGAGCAGTTCTTC.

The chain employs TRBV4-3 and TRBJ1-1; TRBD1 aligns across 11 bases. Germline-derived CDR1 and CDR2 are LGHNA and YSLEER. CDR3 size: 14 residues. With V trimmed by 5 bases and J by 7 bases, 6 bases remained unmatched. The CDR3 nucleotides read TGCGCCAGCAGCTCCGGACAGGGGGCAGTTGAAGCTTTCTTT. This encodes CASSSGQGAVEAFF.

This clone was recorded once. V gene TRBV6-2 or TRBV6-3 combines with J gene TRBJ2-3; D gene ambiguous. Trimming removed 2 bases at V and 2 bases at J, with 8 bases between. Germline assignment: CDR1 MNHEY and CDR2 SVGEGT. This CDR3 region has 14 residues. In DNA form, the CDR3 reads TGTGCCAGCAGTTACATACAGATCACAGATACGCAGTATTTT. Its translation is CASSYIQITDTQYF.

A few counts support this clone. The gene calls are TRBV27 and TRBJ2-7; D is perhaps TRBD1 (5 bases). Germline V gene sequence: CDR1 MNHEY, CDR2 SMNVEV (reference sequence). This CDR3 comprises 17 residues. The ends were cut back, 7 bases at V and 0 bases at J, with 22 bases in the middle. CDR3 amino acids: CASMGPGGVRSSYEQYF. CDR3 bases: TGTGCCAGCATGGGGCCAGGTGGCGTCCGGAGCTCCTACGAGCAGTACTTC.

This clone was seen only once. The chain carries TRBV21-1 and TRBJ1-1. TRBV21-1 is tagged as a pseudogene. The CDR3 consists of 14 residues. CDR3 sequence (DNA): TGTGCCAGCAGCAAACGGAAGACGGGCTTTAAAGCTTTCTTT. Amino acid sequence: CASSKRKTGFKAFF.

The gene calls are TRBV4-1 and TRBJ2-7; no firm D call. V gave up 5 bases and J gave up 7 bases, with 12 bases separating them. Germline V gives CDR1 MGHRA, CDR2 YSYEKL. The CDR3 sequence is 12 residues long. CDR3 bases: TGCGCCAGCAGCACCCGGTTTGTGGAGCAGTACTTC. Translation: CASSTRFVEQYF.

This clone was seen once. V usage is TRBV1 and J usage is TRBJ1-1. TRBV1 is given as a pseudogene. CDR3 length equals 14 residues. The CDR3 DNA reads as TGCACCAGCAGCCAATTCCGGAAGAACACTGAAGCTTTCTTT. Encoded protein: CTSSQFRKNTEAFF.

The V call is TRBV28, the J call TRBJ2-1; D uncertain. The CDR3 has 12 amino acids. V was pared by 10 bases and J by 1 base, with 8 bases between. CDR1 and CDR2 (germline): MDHEN, SYDVKM. The CDR3 reads CATELSYNEQFF. The CDR3 DNA is TGTGCCACAGAGCTGTCCTACAATGAGCAGTTCTTC.

The chain combines TRBV5-1 with TRBJ1-2, with D possibly TRBD1 on 5 matching bases. The germline gives CDR1 SGHRS, CDR2 YFSETQ. The V end was cut by 4 bases, the J end by 2 bases, with 15 bases between. This CDR3 contains 15 residues. CDR3 loop: CASSDGTALNYGYTF. CDR3 DNA sequence: TGCGCCAGCAGCGACGGGACCGCTTTAAACTATGGCTACACCTTC.

The rearrangement links TRBV3-1 (or the pseudogene TRBV3-2) to TRBJ2-2, with D possibly TRBD1 on 5 matching bases. CDR1 is LGHDT and CDR2 is YNNKEL in the germline V gene (reference sequence). The V and J ends lost 6 bases and 1 base respectively, with 9 bases between them. The CDR3 length is 14 residues. This CDR3 is CASRRQLNTGELFF. CDR3 coding DNA: TGTGCCAGCAGGCGACAGCTGAACACCGGGGAGCTGTTTTTT.

The chain recombines TRBV29-1 with TRBJ2-1; possibly TRBD1 or TRBD2 for D (6 bases each). The germline V and J ends were trimmed by 0 bases and 7 bases, with 19 bases remaining between them. This CDR3 comprises 16 residues. The germline V gene has CDR1 SQVTM and CDR2 ANQGSEA. In nucleotides, the CDR3 is TGCAGCGTTGAAGACTCAGGGTTCCTAGGGGGGAATGAGCAGTTCTTC. This translates into CSVEDSGFLGGNEQFF.

This chain links TRBV11-2 with TRBJ2-2; D unclear. Germline CDR1 is SGHAT and CDR2 is FQNNGV. The CDR3 covers 15 residues. Trimming took off 2 bases at V and 4 bases at J, with 11 bases between the two ends. Here the CDR3 reads CASSLTSGSTGELFF. For the CDR3, the DNA is TGTGCCAGCAGCTTAACGTCGGGTTCCACCGGGGAGCTGTTTTTT.

The chain joins TRBV11-2 to TRBJ2-2; a possible D gene is TRBD2 (6 bases). Germline V gene lookup returns CDR1 SGHAT and CDR2 FQNNGV. With 4 bases removed from V and 6 bases from J, the gap between germline ends came to 15 bases. The CDR3 spans 15 residues. CDR3 in amino acids: CASSSPGAGPGELFF. The CDR3 nucleotides read TGTGCCAGCAGCTCCCCCGGGGCGGGACCCGGGGAGCTGTTTTTT.

The gene calls are TRBV30 and TRBJ1-1; D is ambiguous. Trimming left V 4 bases short and J 1 base short, with 22 bases between. Germline V gives CDR1 GTSNPN, CDR2 SVGIG (reference sequence). The CDR3 extends over 17 amino acids. CDR3 protein: CAWTDKYSGPGNTEAFF. The CDR3 DNA sequence: TGTGCCTGGACGGATAAGTACAGTGGCCCCGGGAACACTGAAGCTTTCTTT.

The chain employs TRBV6-5 and TRBJ1-5; D ambiguous. The CDR3 is 13 residues long. Trimming cost V 11 bases and J 5 bases, with 16 bases left between them. The germline V gene encodes CDR1 MNHEY and CDR2 SVGAGI. CDR3 amino acids: CAGLTRSDQPQHF. The CDR3 DNA follows: TGTGCCGGCCTGACTAGGTCTGATCAGCCCCAGCATTTT.

This chain links TRBV25-1 with TRBJ1-4, with 10 bases identical to TRBD1. The ends lost 3 bases at V and 8 bases at J; junction bases unmatched: 3. CDR1 is MGHDK and CDR2 is SYGVNS in the germline V gene. This CDR3 spans 14 amino acids. In nucleotides, the CDR3 is TGTGCCAGCAGTGAGGACAGGGGGGTAGAAAAACTGTTTTTT. Protein: CASSEDRGVEKLFF.

The chain is built from TRBV5-8 and TRBJ1-4, with D unresolved. The CDR3 covers 16 residues. The V end lost 0 bases, the J end lost 7 bases, and 16 bases lay between the germline ends. Germline-derived CDR1 and CDR2 are SGHTS and YDEGEE. The CDR3: CASSLGSEGGGEKLFF. CDR3 sequence (DNA): TGTGCCAGCAGCTTGGGTAGCGAGGGAGGAGGTGAAAAACTGTTTTTT.

Comments on this clone: The same CDR3 also results from other DNA sequences found in this sample. The chain uses TRBV12-3 or TRBV12-4 and TRBJ1-1; weak D call: TRBD1 (5 bases). The CDR3 is made up of 13 amino acids. Trimming pared 3 bases from V and 1 base from J, leaving 6 bases between. The CDR3 region is CASSLGQNTEAFF. CDR3 coding DNA: TGTGCCAGCAGTTTGGGGCAGAACACTGAAGCTTTCTTT.

V is TRBV2 and J is TRBJ2-3; 8 bases agree with TRBD1. The CDR3 covers 16 residues. V shed 6 bases, J shed 2 bases, and the junction held 10 bases outside the gene matches. Germline CDR1 and CDR2: SNHLY and FYNNEI. The CDR3 loop reads CASSANRGAFTDTQYF. The CDR3 DNA reads as TGTGCCAGCAGCGCCAACAGGGGGGCCTTCACAGATACGCAGTATTTT. Together with reference TRBV2 and TRBJ2-3, the CDR3 gives the full variable domain: EPEVTQTPSHQVTQMGQEVILRCVPISNHLYFYWYRQILGQKVEFLVSFYNNEISEKSEIFDDQFSVERPDGSNFTLKIRSTKLEDSAMYFCASSANRGAFTDTQYFGPGTRLTVL.

Regarding this clone: This same CDR3 is encoded by further DNA sequences in the sample. The J gene is TRBJ1-5, the V gene TRBV7-2; unclear D gene. This CDR3 spans 12 amino acids. Trimming removed 2 bases at V and 3 bases at J, with 2 bases between. Germline V CDR1 and CDR2: SGHTA, FQGNSA. The CDR3 sequence: CASSLSNQPQHF. CDR3 in DNA: TGTGCCAGCAGCTTATCCAATCAGCCCCAGCATTTT. Looking up the rest from reference TRBV7-2 and TRBJ1-5 gives the full variable domain: GAGVSQSPSNKVTEKGKDVELRCDPISGHTALYWYRQSLGQGLEFLIYFQGNSAPDKSGLPSDRFSAERTGGSVSTLTIQRTQQEDSAVYLCASSLSNQPQHFGDGTRLSIL.

The chain couples TRBV3-1 (or the pseudogene TRBV3-2) to TRBJ1-1; D not resolved. Germline loops: CDR1 LGHDT, CDR2 YNNKEL (reference sequence). The CDR3 sequence is 14 residues long. Trimming stripped 4 bases from V and 3 bases from J, with 12 bases between. CDR3 DNA: TGTGCCAGCAGCCTCAAATCCACCCACACTGAAGCTTTCTTT. It is translated as CASSLKSTHTEAFF.

The chain links TRBV3-1 (or the pseudogene TRBV3-2) to TRBJ2-1; 9 nucleotides match TRBD2. CDR1 is LGHDT and CDR2 is YNNKEL in the germline V gene (reference sequence). This CDR3 is 15 amino acids long. V lost 8 bases, J lost 0 bases, and 5 bases stayed unmatched. CDR3 coding DNA: TGTGCCAGCTCCTATAGCGGGGGCTCCTACAATGAGCAGTTCTTC. Translated: CASSYSGGSYNEQFF.

The chain uses TRBV11-2 and TRBJ1-1; D unclear. This CDR3 has 15 amino acids. Germline V gene sequence: CDR1 SGHAT, CDR2 FQNNGV. V lost 0 bases to trimming and J lost 0 bases, with 8 bases between them. CDR3 in amino acids: CASSLDKPMNTEAFF. CDR3 nucleotide sequence: TGTGCCAGCAGCTTAGATAAGCCCATGAACACTGAAGCTTTCTTT.

The V and J genes are TRBV9 and TRBJ2-5; 9 bases agree with TRBD2. This CDR3 contains 16 residues. Germline CDR1 is SGDLS and CDR2 is YYNGEE. J was trimmed by 1 base and V by 4 bases; bases with no gene match: 8. This CDR3 is CASSLTGLASQETQYF. The CDR3 region has the DNA TGTGCCAGCAGCCTGACCGGACTAGCGAGCCAAGAGACCCAGTACTTC.

The rearrangement joins TRBV24-1 to TRBJ1-1, with 8 bases that match TRBD1. V lost 7 bases to trimming and J lost 0 bases; unmatched junction nucleotides: 18. Germline lookup yields CDR1 KGHDR and CDR2 SFDVKD. This CDR3 has 19 amino acids. CDR3 nucleotides: TGTGCCACCAGCCGGGACACCCCAGGGGGCCGTGTCATGAACACTGAAGCTTTCTTT. This translates into CATSRDTPGGRVMNTEAFF.

The rearrangement joins TRBV25-1 to TRBJ1-1; possible D gene TRBD1, 5 bases. The germline CDR1 and CDR2 sequences are MGHDK and SYGVNS. V gave up 5 bases and J gave up 0 bases, with 13 bases separating them. The CDR3 totals 15 residues. This chain's CDR3 is CASSPTQEMNTEAFF. CDR3 DNA: TGTGCCAGCAGTCCTACACAGGAGATGAACACTGAAGCTTTCTTT. The full variable domain, with the rest looked up from reference TRBV25-1 and TRBJ1-1, is EADIYQTPRYLVIGTGKKITLECSQTMGHDKMYWYQQDPGMELHLIHYSYGVNSTEKGDLSSESTVSRIRTEHFPLTLESARPSHTSQYLCASSPTQEMNTEAFFGQGTRLTVV.

Only one count was recorded for this clone. The chain couples TRBV27 to TRBJ1-6; D is unclear. V was shortened by 5 bases and J by 5 bases, with 7 bases between the two germline ends. Germline-derived CDR1 and CDR2 are MNHEY and SMNVEV (reference sequence). The CDR3 has 13 residues. The CDR3 DNA reads TGTGCCAGCAGTCTCCAGGATAATTCACCCCTCCACTTT. It is translated as CASSLQDNSPLHF.

V usage is TRBV6-2 or TRBV6-3 and J usage is TRBJ1-5; D remains unclear. Germline V gene lookup returns CDR1 MNHEY and CDR2 SVGEGT. CDR3 length: 14 amino acids. V was trimmed by 2 bases and J by 4 bases, leaving 9 bases between them. CDR3 in amino acids: CASSYVSDNQPQHF. The CDR3 DNA reads as TGTGCCAGCAGTTACGTGTCGGATAATCAGCCCCAGCATTTT.

This clone appeared a single time. The chain employs TRBV6-6 and TRBJ2-3, with a possible D match to TRBD1 (6 bases). Trimming took 10 bases from V and 1 from J, leaving 18 bases between them. Germline assignment: CDR1 MNHNY and CDR2 SVGAGI (reference sequence). CDR3 length: 15 amino acids. This CDR3 is CATHPGKGGTDTQYF. In nucleotides, the CDR3 is TGTGCCACTCATCCGGGGAAGGGGGGCACAGATACGCAGTATTTT.

This clone was counted between two and nine times. The DNA of the CDR3 is TGTGCCAGCAGCTTAACAGGGGGAACTAATGAAAAACTGTTTTTT. This encodes CASSLTGGTNEKLFF. The rearrangement uses TRBV5-4 and TRBJ1-4; 8 positions match TRBD1. The CDR3 is made up of 15 amino acids. The germline gives CDR1 SGHNT, CDR2 YYREEE (reference sequence). Trimming cost V 2 bases and J 1 base; bases outside gene matches: 1. The full variable domain, in which reference TRBV5-4 and TRBJ1-4 provide the parts outside the CDR3, is ETGVTQSPTHLIKTRGQQVTLRCSSQSGHNTVSWYQQALGQGPQFIFQYYREEENGRGNFPPRFSGLQFPNYSSELNVNALELDDSALYLCASSLTGGTNEKLFFGSGTQLSVL.

V and J are TRBV11-2 and TRBJ1-2; no clear D. Trimming removed 2 bases at V and 7 bases at J, with 11 bases between. The CDR3 is made up of 13 amino acids. Germline CDR1 SGHAT, CDR2 FQNNGV. For the CDR3, the DNA is TGTGCCAGCAGCTTAAGACAAGCCCGTGGCTACACCTTC. Residues: CASSLRQARGYTF.

This clone has a single count. V and J are TRBV5-4 and TRBJ2-7; D is unresolved. CDR1 SGHNT and CDR2 YYREEE come from the germline V gene (reference sequence). V was pared by 4 bases and J by 3 bases, with 5 bases between. The CDR3 sequence is 11 residues long. CDR3 residues: CASSLNYEQYF. The CDR3 nucleotides are TGTGCCAGCAGCCTTAACTACGAGCAGTACTTC.